Described below is a single T cell receptor (beta chain) sequence and its context. The entry originates in a study of CD8 T cells in Susac syndrome. RNA amounts of about 0.5 to 1 ug underwent reverse transcription with random hexamers. Each CDR3 protein gets one entry after TCRdb re-called the immunoSEQ multiplex PCR reads with MiXCR. The sample yields around 200,000 distinct CDR3 sequences, 85% to 95% seen once. Germline CDR1 SGDLS, CDR2 YYNGEE. This CDR3 has 16 residues. The V gene end was trimmed by 5 bases and the J gene end by 1 base; junction bases not matched to a gene: 9. The genes are TRBV9 and TRBJ2-5; 9 nucleotides line up with TRBD2. This TCR came from a human donor with Susac syndrome. Sample: CD8+ T cells from PBMCs. CDR3: CASSPAGLASQETQYF. DNA for the CDR3: TGTGCCAGCAGTCCAGCGGGACTAGCATCCCAAGAGACCCAGTACTTC.